Listed below are T cell receptor beta chains from one sample, sequenced in a study of blood T cell repertoires in COVID-19. The assay was immunoSEQ multiplex PCR, and TCRdb's table has in-frame clones only and misses some. The sample lists some 67,000 clones, about 83% occurring once. Sequenced material: peripheral blood. The receptors here all came from a woman aged 80 or over with acute or convalescent COVID-19. CDR3s include the opening cysteine and the closing phenylalanine or tryptophan. A D gene is named only where the DNA matches it firmly. Rows give clone size only sometimes, using once, few, many, or a class for an expanded clone.

d_call j_call clone_size v_call cdr3_aa cdr3_nt
NA TRBJ1-6 once TRBV5-1 CASSSRPENSPLHF TGCGCCAGCAGCTCCCGTCCCGAGAATTCACCCCTCCACTTT
TRBD2 TRBJ2-3 NA TRBV5-6 CASSYRTSGIDTQYF TGTGCCAGCAGCTATAGGACTAGCGGGATAGATACGCAGTATTTT
NA TRBJ2-7 once TRBV6-5 CASSYGQPYEQYF TGTGCCAGCAGTTACGGGCAGCCCTACGAGCAGTACTTC
TRBD1 TRBJ2-1 NA TRBV9 CASSVGQGTQFF TGTGCCAGCAGCGTAGGACAGGGAACGCAGTTCTTC
TRBD2 TRBJ2-1 NA TRBV19 CASRKAGSSYNEQFF TGTGCCAGTAGGAAAGCGGGGAGCTCCTACAATGAGCAGTTCTTC
TRBD2 TRBJ2-7 NA TRBV28 CASSTGGTYEQYF TGTGCCAGCAGCACGGGGGGGACCTACGAGCAGTACTTC
TRBD1 TRBJ1-6 NA TRBV6-6 CASSRQDRVNNSPLHF TGTGCCAGCAGCCGCCAGGACAGGGTGAATAATTCACCCCTCCACTTT
TRBD2 TRBJ2-2 NA TRBV9 CASSVELSGSGGELFF TGTGCCAGCAGCGTAGAACTCAGCGGGAGTGGCGGGGAGCTGTTTTTT
NA TRBJ1-1 NA TRBV11-3 CASRKQDSAFF TGTGCCAGCAGAAAACAGGATTCGGCTTTCTTT
TRBD1 TRBJ2-6 NA TRBV2 CASSIQGGSGANVLTF TGTGCCAGCAGTATACAGGGGGGTTCTGGGGCCAACGTCCTGACTTTC
TRBD1 TRBJ2-1 NA TRBV7-2 CASSTGTGPWEQFF TGTGCCAGCAGCACCGGGACAGGGCCTTGGGAGCAGTTCTTC
TRBD1 TRBJ1-5 once TRBV28 CASSLYQGAGNQPQHF TGTGCCAGCAGTTTGTACCAGGGGGCAGGCAATCAGCCCCAGCATTTT
NA TRBJ1-2 NA TRBV27 CASSPQGLEGYTF TGTGCCAGCAGTCCACAGGGATTGGAGGGCTACACCTTC
NA TRBJ2-4 NA TRBV6-1 CASSEPPPVIQYF TGTGCCAGCAGTGAACCACCTCCGGTCATTCAGTACTTC
NA TRBJ1-2 NA TRBV25-1 CASKHRTDNYGYTF TGTGCCAGCAAACACCGGACAGACAACTATGGCTACACCTTC
TRBD1 TRBJ1-1 once TRBV19 CASSNDRGTTEAFF TGTGCCAGTAGTAACGACAGGGGGACCACTGAAGCTTTCTTT
TRBD1 TRBJ1-2 NA TRBV28 CATKTGVRGYTF TGTGCCACCAAGACAGGGGTCAGGGGCTACACCTTC
TRBD1 TRBJ2-7 NA TRBV27 CASSPKTGGPYEQYF TGTGCCAGCAGTCCCAAGACAGGGGGGCCCTACGAGCAGTACTTC
NA TRBJ2-5 few TRBV6-2/TRBV6-3 CASSRGAGQETQYF TGTGCCAGCAGTCGCGGGGCGGGCCAAGAGACCCAGTACTTC
NA TRBJ1-1 NA TRBV6-5 CASSYRGGEAFF TGTGCCAGCAGTTACCGGGGGGGTGAAGCTTTCTTT
TRBD1 TRBJ1-5 NA TRBV6-5 CASTPDRGRNQPQHF TGTGCCAGCACCCCAGACAGGGGTCGTAATCAGCCCCAGCATTTT
NA TRBJ2-3 NA TRBV29-1 CSVERGEGRDTQYF TGCAGCGTTGAAAGGGGGGAGGGCCGAGATACGCAGTATTTT
TRBD1 TRBJ1-2 NA TRBV7-2 CASSPGQGDYGYTF TGTGCCAGCAGCCCGGGACAGGGAGACTATGGCTACACCTTC
NA TRBJ2-3 NA TRBV28 CASSLGPGVGTDTQYF TGTGCCAGCAGTTTGGGGCCTGGAGTCGGCACAGATACGCAGTATTTT
TRBD1 TRBJ1-1 NA TRBV9 CASSDRPGTGILNTEAFF TGTGCCAGCAGCGACAGGCCCGGGACAGGGATCTTAAACACTGAAGCTTTCTTT
TRBD2 TRBJ2-3 NA TRBV6-5 CARGPGGTDTQYF TGTGCCAGGGGACCCGGGGGGACAGATACGCAGTATTTT
TRBD1 TRBJ2-2 NA TRBV4-2 CASSQQDRVRSGELFF TGTGCCAGCAGCCAACAGGACAGGGTCCGGTCCGGGGAGCTGTTTTTT
NA TRBJ1-5 few TRBV7-9 CASSLSQVNQPQHF TGTGCCAGCAGCTTATCGCAGGTAAATCAGCCCCAGCATTTT
NA TRBJ2-2 NA TRBV5-1 CASSLAQKDTGELFF TGCGCCAGCAGCTTAGCGCAGAAGGACACCGGGGAGCTGTTTTTT
NA TRBJ1-2 NA TRBV21-1 CASSKARGRPANYGYTF TGTGCCAGCAGCAAAGCGCGTGGCAGACCAGCGAACTATGGCTACACCTTC
TRBD1 TRBJ1-5 NA TRBV28 CASSFQGAGNQPQHF TGTGCCAGCAGCTTCCAGGGGGCTGGCAATCAGCCCCAGCATTTT
NA TRBJ1-1 NA TRBV3-1/TRBV3-2 CASSPRVWNTEAFF TGTGCCAGCAGCCCACGGGTTTGGAACACTGAAGCTTTCTTT
NA TRBJ1-6 once TRBV6-5 CASRYTGSSPLHF TGTGCCAGCAGGTACACAGGGAGCTCACCCCTCCACTTT
TRBD2 TRBJ2-2 NA TRBV9 CASSVQRGATGELFF TGTGCCAGCAGCGTCCAGCGGGGGGCTACCGGGGAGCTGTTTTTT
NA TRBJ2-7 NA TRBV14 CASSPRQGGEQYF TGTGCCAGCAGCCCGCGGCAGGGGGGTGAGCAGTACTTC
TRBD2 TRBJ2-1 NA TRBV11-1 CASSLGLVNEQFF TGTGCCAGCAGCTTGGGACTAGTGAATGAGCAGTTCTTC
TRBD2 TRBJ2-3 NA TRBV2 CASSLRTSGTTDTQYF TGTGCCAGCAGCCTTAGGACTAGCGGGACCACAGATACGCAGTATTTT
NA TRBJ2-2 few TRBV5-1 CASSSRQLNTGELFF TGCGCCAGCAGCTCGAGACAGTTGAACACCGGGGAGCTGTTTTTT
TRBD1 TRBJ1-3 NA TRBV7-2 CASSWGGQGSSGNTIYF TGTGCCAGCAGCTGGGGAGGACAGGGGAGCTCTGGAAACACCATATATTTT
TRBD1 TRBJ2-2 NA TRBV5-1 CASMRTGLIGELFF TGCGCCAGCATGCGGACAGGGTTGATCGGGGAGCTGTTTTTT
NA TRBJ1-5 NA TRBV28 CASSPAGRGAPQHF TGTGCCAGCAGTCCCGCGGGCCGCGGGGCGCCCCAGCATTTT
TRBD2 TRBJ2-7 NA TRBV2 CASSYLAGGPYEQYF TGTGCCAGCAGCTACCTAGCGGGAGGGCCCTACGAGCAGTACTTC
NA TRBJ1-2 NA TRBV19 CASSEIYRDGYTF TGTGCCAGTAGCGAAATTTACAGGGATGGCTACACCTTC
TRBD1 TRBJ1-6 NA TRBV5-1 CASSLGDRGSYNSPLHF TGCGCCAGCAGTTTAGGGGACAGGGGTTCCTATAATTCACCCCTCCACTTT
TRBD2 TRBJ2-7 NA TRBV5-4 CASSAGVSGEQYF TGTGCCAGCAGCGCGGGAGTATCGGGCGAGCAGTACTTC
NA TRBJ2-3 NA TRBV7-2 CASSLQDSVAVTQYF TGTGCCAGCAGCTTACAGGACAGCGTAGCAGTTACGCAGTATTTT
NA TRBJ2-3 NA TRBV12-2 CASRLSLRLWTGVTDTQYF TGTGCAAGTCGCTTATCTTTACGGCTCTGGACAGGGGTCACAGATACGCAGTATTTT
TRBD2 TRBJ2-7 NA TRBV4-1 CASSLGLAGPSYEQYF TGCGCCAGCAGCCTGGGACTAGCGGGGCCCTCCTACGAGCAGTACTTC
NA TRBJ1-2 NA TRBV27 CASSRTPRPGIGGYTF TGTGCCAGCAGCCGAACCCCGAGACCGGGGATTGGGGGCTACACCTTC
NA TRBJ1-5 NA TRBV21-1 CASSKMGGTGLGQPQHF TGTGCCAGCAGCAAAATGGGGGGGACAGGGTTGGGGCAGCCCCAGCATTTT
NA TRBJ2-5 NA TRBV18 CASSPQQETQYF TGTGCCAGCTCACCCCAGCAAGAGACCCAGTACTTC
TRBD2 TRBJ2-1 NA TRBV5-1 CASSLALAGGTYNEQFF TGCGCCAGCAGCTTGGCCCTAGCGGGAGGAACCTACAATGAGCAGTTCTTC